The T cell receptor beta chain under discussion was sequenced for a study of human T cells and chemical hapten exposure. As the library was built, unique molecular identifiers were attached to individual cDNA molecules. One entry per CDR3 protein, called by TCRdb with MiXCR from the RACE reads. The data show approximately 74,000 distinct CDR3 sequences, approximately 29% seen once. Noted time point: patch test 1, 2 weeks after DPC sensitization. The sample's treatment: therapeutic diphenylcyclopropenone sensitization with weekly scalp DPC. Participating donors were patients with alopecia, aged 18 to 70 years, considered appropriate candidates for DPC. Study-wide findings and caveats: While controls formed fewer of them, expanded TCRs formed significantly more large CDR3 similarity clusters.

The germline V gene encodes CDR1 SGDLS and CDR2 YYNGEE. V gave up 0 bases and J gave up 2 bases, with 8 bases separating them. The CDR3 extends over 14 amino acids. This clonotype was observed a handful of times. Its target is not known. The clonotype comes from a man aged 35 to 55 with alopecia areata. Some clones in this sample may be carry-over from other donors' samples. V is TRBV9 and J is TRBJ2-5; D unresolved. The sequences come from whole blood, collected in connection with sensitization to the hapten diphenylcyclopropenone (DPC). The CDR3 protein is CASSVDVGQETQYF. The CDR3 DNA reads TGTGCCAGCAGCGTAGACGTGGGGCAAGAGACCCAGTACTTC.